These T cell receptor beta chains were read from a single sample in a study of identical twins. TCRdb reprocessed the 5' RACE reads via MiXCR and lists one record per CDR3 protein. The profile shows under 900,000 distinct CDR3 sequences, approximately 13% of them singletons. These data also featured in a second study, about yellow fever vaccine responses in identical twins.

The specimen was PBMCs. The receptor set was obtained from a woman aged 18-29 years in good health. Both conserved end residues are part of each CDR3. Fields, in order: clone size, J gene, V gene, CDR3 protein. Clone sizes are given selectively: once, few, many, or a class where the clone is expanded.

- | TRBJ2-3 | TRBV3-1 | CASSHFGDTQYF
few | TRBJ2-3 | TRBV4-1 | CASSHLLTGLAGSTDTQYF
- | TRBJ2-7 | TRBV12-5 | CASAGAYEQYF
- | TRBJ2-3 | TRBV20-1 | CSASRTGWGDTQYF
many | TRBJ1-5 | TRBV7-9 | CASSTIQNGQTNQPQHF
- | TRBJ2-2 | TRBV7-8 | CASSPPVGGRTNTGELFF
- | TRBJ2-1 | TRBV5-5 | CASSFGTSGSSSGQFF
- | TRBJ2-3 | TRBV3-1 | CASSLYMEDTQYF
few | TRBJ2-3 | TRBV12-3/TRBV12-4 | CASSLAGALNTQYF
- | TRBJ2-5 | TRBV28 | CATHTGTETQYF
- | TRBJ1-1 | TRBV4-1 | CASSQQGSMNTEAFF
few | TRBJ1-5 | TRBV6-2/TRBV6-3 | CASKRYTGTGDGNQPQHF
- | TRBJ2-7 | TRBV11-3 | CASSPFLSPTYEQYF
- | TRBJ2-7 | TRBV28 | CASSHTLRTYEQYF
- | TRBJ2-5 | TRBV10-3 | CAISDAVGTSGPSQYF
few | TRBJ1-5 | TRBV10-3 | CAISEAQGAYNQPQHF
many | TRBJ1-1 | TRBV10-3 | CAISGTGLTEAFF
few | TRBJ2-1 | TRBV28 | CASRRSGSISSYNEQFF
many | TRBJ2-1 | TRBV9 | CASSVGLSSYNEQFF
- | TRBJ1-1 | TRBV7-9 | CASRPAGDTEAFF
many | TRBJ1-1 | TRBV3-1 | CASRGTTEAFF
- | TRBJ2-5 | TRBV4-1 | CASSIGLAGVGETQYF
- | TRBJ2-1 | TRBV7-8 | CASSSLPADEQFF
- | TRBJ1-3 | TRBV15 | CATHYGQGASGNTIYF
- | TRBJ1-2 | TRBV6-1 | CASTSGGNDYGYTF
many | TRBJ2-5 | TRBV5-1 | CATRTTSGNQETQYF
- | TRBJ1-5 | TRBV6-1 | CASTEGGPSNQPQHF
- | TRBJ1-2 | TRBV20-1 | CSARDLVTYGYTF
- | TRBJ2-1 | TRBV4-1 | CASSQGDRAYNEQFF
- | TRBJ2-2 | TRBV10-3 | CAISPTGRNTGELFF
- | TRBJ1-1 | TRBV2 | CASSEEAAGAGTEAFF
few | TRBJ2-5 | TRBV4-1 | CASSQDWTYQETQYF
- | TRBJ2-5 | TRBV24-1 | CATSDLSQGRETQYF
many | TRBJ1-2 | TRBV2 | CASLALYGYTF
- | TRBJ2-1 | TRBV29-1 | CSVVPGQGAFEQFF
- | TRBJ2-5 | TRBV5-1 | CASSLDSPYQETQYF
- | TRBJ2-2 | TRBV6-1 | CASSGGTRNTGELFF
- | TRBJ2-3 | TRBV6-6 | CASSSLRRRDTQYF
once | TRBJ1-5 | TRBV20-1 | CSAQDRQPQHF
many | TRBJ2-1 | TRBV29-1 | CSVSGQGHYNEQFF
many | TRBJ2-5 | TRBV10-3 | CAISPSGETQYF
many | TRBJ2-3 | TRBV20-1 | CSALDDGGTSTDTQYF
- | TRBJ2-5 | TRBV2 | CASKLESSGVRETQYF
- | TRBJ1-2 | TRBV28 | CASSWGQTYGYTF
- | TRBJ2-7 | TRBV20-1 | CSVPAASRSSYEQYF
- | TRBJ2-5 | TRBV5-4 | CASSLQGIQETQYF
- | TRBJ1-2 | TRBV10-3 | CAISDQFYGYTF
many | TRBJ2-1 | TRBV24-1 | CATSKLGARDDEQFF